Below are 15 T cell receptor beta chains sequenced from a single sample in a study of CD8+ T cells in alopecia areata. Extracted from the samples, RNA was reverse transcribed into cDNA to serve as the sequencing template. TCRdb keeps only in-frame clones here, not all; method: immunoSEQ multiplex PCR. The sample shows 55,000 to 75,000 clones, around 49% of them seen only once. The starting material was CD8+ T cells sorted from blood, obtained at week 0. All receptors come from a human donor with alopecia areata.

V usage is TRBV18 and J usage is TRBJ2-7; no firm D call. V lost 6 bases, J lost 1 base, and 13 bases lay in between. Germline CDR1 reads KGHSH; CDR2 reads LQKENI. The CDR3 is made up of 14 amino acids. As DNA, the CDR3 is TGTGCCAGCTCCCCGCCAGATCAGTCCTACGAGCAGTACTTC. Translating it yields CASSPPDQSYEQYF.

Notes on this clone: Being one base from a much bigger clone, this may be a read error. Distinct nucleotide sequences in the sample also encode this CDR3. The chain carries TRBV7-9 and TRBJ2-1; no clear D gene. Per germline, CDR1 SEHNR and CDR2 FQNEAQ (reference sequence). The CDR3 totals 12 residues. V was trimmed by 1 base and J by 3 bases, leaving 1 base between them. In DNA, the CDR3 is TGTGCCAGCAGCTTAGGCTACAATGAGCAGTTCTTC. Translated: CASSLGYNEQFF. Filled out from reference TRBV7-9 and TRBJ2-1, the complete variable domain reads DTGVSQNPRHKITKRGQNVTFRCDPISEHNRLYWYRQTLGQGPEFLTYFQNEAQLEKSRLLSDRFSAERPKGSFSTLEIQRTEQGDSAMYLCASSLGYNEQFFGPGTRLTVL.

This chain uses TRBV6-5 with TRBJ1-2; D unclear. With 6 bases removed from V and 0 bases from J, the gap between germline ends came to 8 bases. CDR1 and CDR2 from the germline V gene are MNHEY and SVGAGI. There are 13 residues in the CDR3. The CDR3 DNA is TGTGCCAGCAGGCCGGGCACTAACTATGGCTACACCTTC. It specifies CASRPGTNYGYTF.

In DNA, the CDR3 is TGTGCCAGCAGTTTGGTGGGCCCCAGCAATGAGCAGTTCTTC. This gives the protein CASSLVGPSNEQFF. This chain uses TRBV27 with TRBJ2-1; D is uncertain. Germline V lookup: CDR1 MNHEY, CDR2 SMNVEV (reference sequence). V lost 3 bases, J lost 6 bases, and 12 bases lay in between. CDR3 size: 14 residues.

This clone came up once. The chain is built from TRBV4-2 and TRBJ2-1; tentatively, D is TRBD1 (5 bases). The CDR3 sequence is 17 residues long. Germline V CDR1 and CDR2: LGHNA, YNFKEQ. V was trimmed by 1 base and J by 8 bases, leaving 21 bases between them. The CDR3 DNA reads TGTGCCAGCAGCCAAGCTTTAAGGGCAGGGTTACAGGATGAGCAGTTCTTC. Amino acid sequence: CASSQALRAGLQDEQFF.

This clone was detected only a few times. The rearrangement joins TRBV2 to TRBJ2-1; D unclear. Per the germline V gene, CDR1 is SNHLY and CDR2 is FYNNEI. CDR3 length: 9 residues. V dropped 11 bases and J dropped 6 bases, with 5 bases sitting between them. CDR3 in DNA: TGTGCCGGGCGCAATGAGCAGTTCTTC. It translates to CAGRNEQFF.

The chain couples TRBV5-1 to TRBJ1-4, with a possible D match to TRBD1 (5 bases). The germline V and J ends were trimmed by 5 bases and 5 bases, with 13 bases remaining between them. CDR1 and CDR2 from the germline V gene are SGHRS and YFSETQ. The CDR3 consists of 14 residues. CDR3 bases: TGCGCCAGCAGGGTGGAGACAGAGAATGAAAAACTGTTTTTT. Translating gives CASRVETENEKLFF.

This clone was seen more than once but under ten times. The CDR3 nucleotides are TGTGCCAGCAGTTTCATTCCCCCCAATGAGCAGTTCTTC. As protein: CASSFIPPNEQFF. The V call is TRBV27, the J call TRBJ2-1; D ambiguous. The CDR3 is 13 amino acids. The germline V gene has CDR1 MNHEY and CDR2 SMNVEV (reference sequence). The V gene lost 3 bases and the J gene lost 6 bases, with 9 bases spanning the gap.

The chain joins TRBV9 to TRBJ2-7; TRBD2 is a possible D gene (5 bases). The V and J ends lost 0 bases and 5 bases respectively, with 12 bases between them. Germline V CDR1 and CDR2: SGDLS, YYNGEE. The CDR3 loop spans 14 amino acids. The CDR3 loop reads CASSVEPASNEQYF. The CDR3 nucleotides read TGTGCCAGCAGCGTAGAGCCAGCTAGCAACGAGCAGTACTTC.

This sequence joins TRBV29-1 and TRBJ2-1, with 12 bases fitting TRBD2. CDR3 length: 17 residues. In germline, CDR1 is SQVTM, CDR2 ANQGSEA. V was clipped by 5 bases and J by 2 bases; unmatched bases: 10. CDR3 in DNA: TGCAGCGTTCTAGCGGGAGGGTCGTCAGTCACCTACAATGAGCAGTTCTTC. This codes for CSVLAGGSSVTYNEQFF.

The chain couples TRBV28 to TRBJ2-5; TRBD1 might be the D (5 bases). This CDR3 has 15 residues. V dropped 5 bases and J dropped 5 bases, with 18 bases sitting between them. CDR1 is MDHEN, CDR2 SYDVKM, per germline. CDR3 region: CASSPPGSLIETQYF. CDR3 coding DNA: TGTGCCAGCAGTCCCCCAGGGTCTCTTATTGAGACCCAGTACTTC. Combining the CDR3 with reference TRBV28 and TRBJ2-5 gives the whole variable domain DVKVTQSSRYLVKRTGEKVFLECVQDMDHENMFWYRQDPGLGLRLIYFSYDVKMKEKGDIPEGYSVSREKKERFSLILESASTNQTSMYLCASSPPGSLIETQYFGPGTRLLVL.

Remarks on this clone: A read error may produce the germline difference seen at one junction end. This sequence joins TRBV30 and TRBJ1-2; 7 bases line up with TRBD1. Per the germline V gene, CDR1 is GTSNPN and CDR2 is SVGIG (reference sequence). This CDR3 is built from 11 residues. The CDR3 loop reads CAWSVSGTDAF. The CDR3 region has the DNA TGTGCCTGGAGTGTAAGCGGGACAGACGCCTTC.

The table lists this clone with a few counts. The J gene is TRBJ2-5, the V gene TRBV6-5; 11 bases align to TRBD2. V lost 2 bases and J lost 4; bases outside the gene matches: 0. Germline CDR1 reads MNHEY; CDR2 reads SVGAGI. The CDR3 sequence is 14 residues long. The DNA of the CDR3 is TGTGCCAGCAGTTACGGGACTAGCGGAGAGACCCAGTACTTC. It codes for CASSYGTSGETQYF.

The chain employs TRBV29-1 and TRBJ2-1; D is ambiguous. V was shortened by 7 bases and J by 0 bases, with 13 bases between the two germline ends. The germline gives CDR1 SQVTM, CDR2 ANQGSEA. The CDR3 covers 14 residues. CDR3 protein: CSAPGASSYNEQFF. The CDR3 DNA reads TGCAGCGCCCCAGGCGCCAGCTCCTACAATGAGCAGTTCTTC.

This clone was detected only a few times. This CDR3 reads CASSQDRAGATYEQYF. The CDR3, as DNA: TGCGCCAGCAGCCAAGATCGGGCAGGGGCCACCTACGAGCAGTACTTC. V gene TRBV4-1 combines with J gene TRBJ2-7; TRBD1 might be the D (6 bases). This CDR3 comprises 16 residues. The V gene lost 0 bases and the J gene lost 2 bases, with 14 bases spanning the gap. The V gene's germline CDR1 is MGHRA and CDR2 YSYEKL.